A selection of T cell receptor beta chains follows, all from one sample in a study of glioma-infiltrating T cells after dendritic cell vaccination. Assay: immunoSEQ multiplex PCR; the TCRdb copy retains only in-frame clones and omits some. The repertoire holds 99,000 or so clones, with 90% as singletons. The starting material was blood, obtained after dendritic cell vaccination. All receptors derive from a human donor with glioblastoma. Each CDR3 is given with its conserved first and last residue. D genes are given only for firm matches. Only part of the rows carry a size: once, few, many, or a class if the clone is expanded.

v_call	clone_size	j_call	d_call	cdr3_nt	cdr3_aa
TRBV6-5	-	TRBJ2-1	-	TGTGCCAGCGGATCTCAGGATTACAATGAGCAGTTCTTC	CASGSQDYNEQFF
TRBV7-2	-	TRBJ2-1	TRBD2	TGTGCCAGCAGCCCTGAGCTAGCGGAGTCAAGGCGTGAGCAGTTCTTC	CASSPELAESRREQFF
TRBV7-2	-	TRBJ1-1	-	TGTGCCAGCAGCTTCATAACGGTGAACACTGAAGCTTTCTTT	CASSFITVNTEAFF
TRBV30	-	TRBJ2-7	TRBD2	TGTGCCTGGAGTGTATCGGGCGCTGGGAGGGATTTC	CAWSVSGAGRDF
TRBV6-1	-	TRBJ1-1	-	TGTGCCACTAAGGGAGGATCCGAAGCTTTCTTT	CATKGGSEAFF
TRBV7-2	-	TRBJ2-7	-	TGTGCCAGCAGCTCCCTAGGGGATCCCCCGGCCCTGGAGCAGTACTTC	CASSSLGDPPALEQYF
TRBV10-2	few	TRBJ2-4	-	TGCGCCACCTCCAGGGGCCGGTTTGGCATTCAGTACTTC	CATSRGRFGIQYF
TRBV14	few	TRBJ2-7	TRBD1	TGTGCCAGTAGTGAGACAGGGGGCGACGAGCAGTACTTC	CASSETGGDEQYF
TRBV7-9	-	TRBJ2-5	-	TGTGCCAGCACGGGCGGGGACCGCGAGACCCAGTACTTC	CASTGGDRETQYF
TRBV30	-	TRBJ1-3	-	TGTGCCTGGAGATCATCTGGAAACACCATATATTTT	CAWRSSGNTIYF
TRBV6-1	-	TRBJ1-2	TRBD1	TGTGCCAGCAGAACTAAATTGACAGGGCCTTATGGCTACACCTTC	CASRTKLTGPYGYTF
TRBV7-6	-	TRBJ2-5	TRBD2	TGTGCCAGCAGCTTTTGGACTAGCGGGGAAGAGACCCAGTACTTC	CASSFWTSGEETQYF
TRBV6-1	-	TRBJ2-7	TRBD2	TGTGCCAGCAGTGAGGGACTACTGGGGCAGTACTTC	CASSEGLLGQYF
TRBV7-8	-	TRBJ2-7	TRBD1	TGTGCCAGCAGAAAAGACAGGGCTTCCCCACCCTACGAGCAGTACTTC	CASRKDRASPPYEQYF
TRBV5-1	-	TRBJ1-2	-	TGCGCCAGCAGCTTGGCCGGGGGATCTAACTATGGCTACACCTTC	CASSLAGGSNYGYTF
TRBV19	-	TRBJ1-2	-	TGTGCCAGTAGAAGGTCCGCCCTGGGGGGTAGTGACTATGGCTACACCTTC	CASRRSALGGSDYGYTF
TRBV25-1	-	TRBJ1-1	-	TGTGCCAGCAGGGCGGGCGGGGGTGGTACTGAAGCTTTCTTT	CASRAGGGGTEAFF
TRBV4-1	few	TRBJ2-1	-	TGCGCCAGCAGCCAAGTTACGCGGGGCCCCTACAATGAGCAGTTCTTC	CASSQVTRGPYNEQFF
TRBV5-1	-	TRBJ2-3	-	TGCGCCAGCAGCCCTCCGGGGAGCGCAGATACGCAGTATTTT	CASSPPGSADTQYF
TRBV27	-	TRBJ2-7	-	TGTGCCAGCAGTTTATCGGGGGGTAAGCAGTACTTC	CASSLSGGKQYF
TRBV4-1	once	TRBJ2-7	TRBD2	TGCGCCAGCAGCCACACGACTAGCCCCTCCTACGAGCAGTACTTC	CASSHTTSPSYEQYF
TRBV10-2	-	TRBJ2-7	TRBD2	TGCGCCAGCAGTGAGAATACAGCGGGGCTGGACGAGCAGTACTTC	CASSENTAGLDEQYF
TRBV9	-	TRBJ2-3	TRBD2	TGTGCCAGCAGCACGCTCTCGGGACTACCCGATAGCACAGATACGCAGTATTTT	CASSTLSGLPDSTDTQYF
TRBV6-1	-	TRBJ2-5	TRBD2	TGTGCCAGCAGTGGACTAGCGGGGGGGAGAGAGACCCAGTACTTC	CASSGLAGGRETQYF
TRBV7-2	-	TRBJ2-7	TRBD1	TGTGCCAGCAGCGCAGGACAGGTTGGCGAGCAGTACTTC	CASSAGQVGEQYF
TRBV5-8	-	TRBJ1-1	-	TGTGCCAGCAGCTTTGGCGGGTTGGTCACTGAAGCTTTCTTT	CASSFGGLVTEAFF
TRBV7-8	-	TRBJ2-3	-	TGTGCCAGCAGCTTAGCGCAAGGGGATTTGCAGTATTTT	CASSLAQGDLQYF
TRBV6-5	-	TRBJ2-7	-	TGTGCCAGCAGTTACCAGAGCGGAGCCTACGAGCAGTACTTC	CASSYQSGAYEQYF
TRBV9	-	TRBJ2-1	-	TGTGCCAGCAGCGGACACAGGGACAATGAGCAGTTCTTC	CASSGHRDNEQFF
TRBV5-5	-	TRBJ1-1	-	TGTGCCAGCAGGACCTCGGGGGAAGTCACTGAAGCTTTCTTT	CASRTSGEVTEAFF
TRBV9	-	TRBJ1-6	-	TGTGCCAGCAGCCCTAGGGAGGATTCACCCCTCCACTTT	CASSPREDSPLHF
TRBV10-2	large	TRBJ2-7	TRBD2	TGCGCCAGCAGTGAGAAGGGACTAGCGGGGTCGAGCTCCTACGAGCAGTACTTC	CASSEKGLAGSSSYEQYF
TRBV19	-	TRBJ1-5	TRBD1	TGTGCCAGTAGGGGGACAGGGGGCTACAATCAGCCCCAGCATTTT	CASRGTGGYNQPQHF
TRBV27	-	TRBJ2-7	TRBD2	TGTGCCAGCAGTGCCAGACTAGCGGGGGGGAACGAGCAGTACTTC	CASSARLAGGNEQYF
TRBV15	-	TRBJ1-4	TRBD1	TGTGCCACCAGCAGAGCGGCAGGGGGGTCTGAAAAACTGTTTTTT	CATSRAAGGSEKLFF
TRBV19	-	TRBJ1-2	TRBD1	TGTGCCAGTAGTATCGGGACAGGTCCCAACTATGGCTACACCTTC	CASSIGTGPNYGYTF